This TCR beta chain was identified in a study of HIV-infected patients and healthy controls. MiXCR, run by TCRdb on the 5' RACE reads, gives a single entry per CDR3 protein. The sample carries fewer than 20,000 distinct CDR3 sequences, roughly 19% recorded once. Trimming removed 5 bases from V and 0 bases from J, with 5 bases in between. The CDR3 contains 14 residues. CDR1 and CDR2 from the germline V gene are MNHEY and SVGEGT. Sequencing was carried out using CD8+ T cells from blood. The gene calls are TRBV6-2 or TRBV6-3 and TRBJ2-6; D call uncertain. The receptor was isolated from a human donor in good health. The DNA for the CDR3 is TGTGCCAGCAGTCACATCTCTGGGGCCAACGTCCTGACTTTC. Its translation: CASSHISGANVLTF.